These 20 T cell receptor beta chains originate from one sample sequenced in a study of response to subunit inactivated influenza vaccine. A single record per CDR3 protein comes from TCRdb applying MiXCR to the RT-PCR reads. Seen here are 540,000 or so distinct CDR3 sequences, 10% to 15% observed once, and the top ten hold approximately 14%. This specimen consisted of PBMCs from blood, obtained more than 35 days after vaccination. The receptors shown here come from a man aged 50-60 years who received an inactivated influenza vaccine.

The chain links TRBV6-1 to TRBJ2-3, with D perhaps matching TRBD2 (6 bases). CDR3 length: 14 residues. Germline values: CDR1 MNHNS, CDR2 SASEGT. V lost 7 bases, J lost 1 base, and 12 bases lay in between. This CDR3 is CASNPGVGTDTQYF. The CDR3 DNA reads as TGTGCCAGCAACCCGGGAGTAGGCACAGATACGCAGTATTTT.

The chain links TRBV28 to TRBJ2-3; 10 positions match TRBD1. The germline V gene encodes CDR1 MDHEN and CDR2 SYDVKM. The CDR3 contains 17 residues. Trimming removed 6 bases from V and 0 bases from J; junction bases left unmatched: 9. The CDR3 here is CASSLGTGDPSTDTQYF. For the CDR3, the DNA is TGTGCCAGCAGCCTTGGGACAGGGGACCCTAGCACAGATACGCAGTATTTT. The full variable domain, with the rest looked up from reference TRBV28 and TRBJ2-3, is DVKVTQSSRYLVKRTGEKVFLECVQDMDHENMFWYRQDPGLGLRLIYFSYDVKMKEKGDIPEGYSVSREKKERFSLILESASTNQTSMYLCASSLGTGDPSTDTQYFGPGTRLTVL.

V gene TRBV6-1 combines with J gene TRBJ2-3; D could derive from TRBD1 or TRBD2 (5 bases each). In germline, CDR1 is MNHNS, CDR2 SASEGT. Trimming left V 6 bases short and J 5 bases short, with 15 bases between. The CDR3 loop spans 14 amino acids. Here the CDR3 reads CASSPAAGGDTQYF. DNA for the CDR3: TGTGCCAGCAGCCCCGCGGCTGGGGGAGATACGCAGTATTTT.

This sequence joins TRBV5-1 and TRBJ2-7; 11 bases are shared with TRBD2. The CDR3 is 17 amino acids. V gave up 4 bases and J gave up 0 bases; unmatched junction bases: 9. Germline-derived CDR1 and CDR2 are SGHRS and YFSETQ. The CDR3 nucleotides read TGCGCCAGCAGCCCCGGGACTAGCGGCGACATCTCCTACGAGCAGTACTTC. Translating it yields CASSPGTSGDISYEQYF.

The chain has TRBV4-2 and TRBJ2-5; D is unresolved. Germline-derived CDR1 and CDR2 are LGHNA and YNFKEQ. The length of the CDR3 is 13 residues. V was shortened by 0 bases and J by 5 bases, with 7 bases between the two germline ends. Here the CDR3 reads CASSQDSSETQYF. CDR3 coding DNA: TGTGCCAGCAGCCAAGATTCAAGCGAGACCCAGTACTTC.

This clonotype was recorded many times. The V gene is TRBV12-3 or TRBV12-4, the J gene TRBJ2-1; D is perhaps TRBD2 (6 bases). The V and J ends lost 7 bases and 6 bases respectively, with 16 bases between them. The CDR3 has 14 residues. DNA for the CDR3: TGTGCCAGCACCGAGTCCAGAGCGGGCAATGAGCAGTTCTTC. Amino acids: CASTESRAGNEQFF.

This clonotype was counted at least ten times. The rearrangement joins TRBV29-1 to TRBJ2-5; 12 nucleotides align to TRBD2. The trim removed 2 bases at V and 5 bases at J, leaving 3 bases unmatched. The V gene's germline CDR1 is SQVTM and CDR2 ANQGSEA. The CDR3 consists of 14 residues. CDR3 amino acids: CSVERLAGGETQYF. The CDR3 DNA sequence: TGCAGCGTTGAAAGGCTAGCGGGAGGGGAGACCCAGTACTTC.

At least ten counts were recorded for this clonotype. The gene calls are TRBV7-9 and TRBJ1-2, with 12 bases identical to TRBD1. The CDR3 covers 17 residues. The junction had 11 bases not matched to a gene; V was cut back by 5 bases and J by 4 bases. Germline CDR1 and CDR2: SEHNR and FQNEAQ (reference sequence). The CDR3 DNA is TGTGCCAGCAGCAACCGAAGGGACAGGGGGCAATCCTATGGCTACACCTTC. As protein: CASSNRRDRGQSYGYTF.

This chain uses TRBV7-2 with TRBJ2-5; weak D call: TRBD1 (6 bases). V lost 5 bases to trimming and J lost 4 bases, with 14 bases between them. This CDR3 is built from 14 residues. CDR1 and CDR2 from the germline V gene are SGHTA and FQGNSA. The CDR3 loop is CASSAKGDAETQYF. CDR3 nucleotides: TGTGCCAGCAGCGCTAAGGGGGATGCAGAGACCCAGTACTTC.

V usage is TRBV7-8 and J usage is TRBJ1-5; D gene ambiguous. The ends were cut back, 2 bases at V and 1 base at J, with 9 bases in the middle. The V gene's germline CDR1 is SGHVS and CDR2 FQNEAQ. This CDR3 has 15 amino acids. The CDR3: CASSLLVRSNQPQHF. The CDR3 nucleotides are TGTGCCAGCAGCTTATTGGTCAGAAGCAATCAGCCCCAGCATTTT.

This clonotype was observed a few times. CDR3 in DNA: TGCAGTGCTAAAAAAGGGCCAAGGGGGGAGACCCAGTACTTC. This translates into CSAKKGPRGETQYF. J is TRBJ2-5 and V is TRBV20-1; tentatively, D is TRBD1 (6 bases). The CDR3 consists of 14 residues. Germline CDR1 is DFQATT and CDR2 is SNEGSKA (reference sequence). V lost 4 bases to trimming and J lost 5 bases, with 17 bases between them.

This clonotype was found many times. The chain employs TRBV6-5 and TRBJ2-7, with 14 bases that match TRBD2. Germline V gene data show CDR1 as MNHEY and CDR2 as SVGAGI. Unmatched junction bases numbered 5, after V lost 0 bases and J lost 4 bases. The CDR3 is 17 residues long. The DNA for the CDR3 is TGTGCCAGCAGTTACTCGGGGACTAGCGGGAGCATTTACGAGCAGTACTTC. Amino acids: CASSYSGTSGSIYEQYF.

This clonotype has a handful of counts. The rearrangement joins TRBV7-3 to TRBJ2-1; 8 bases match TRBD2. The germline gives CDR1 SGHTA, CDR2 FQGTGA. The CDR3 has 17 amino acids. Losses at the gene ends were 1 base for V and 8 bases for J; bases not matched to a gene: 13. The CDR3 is CASSLNPGRGGFDEQFF. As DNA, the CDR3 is TGTGCCAGCAGCTTAAATCCCGGGAGGGGCGGTTTCGATGAGCAGTTCTTC. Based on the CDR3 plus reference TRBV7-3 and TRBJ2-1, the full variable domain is GAGVSQTPSNKVTEKGKYVELRCDPISGHTALYWYRQSLGQGPEFLIYFQGTGAADDSGLPNDRFFAVRPEGSVSTLKIQRTERGDSAVYLCASSLNPGRGGFDEQFFGPGTRLTVL.

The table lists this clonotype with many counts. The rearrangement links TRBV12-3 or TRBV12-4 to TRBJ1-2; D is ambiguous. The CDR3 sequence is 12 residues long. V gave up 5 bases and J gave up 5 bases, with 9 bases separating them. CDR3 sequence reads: CASSLELYGYTF. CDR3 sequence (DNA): TGTGCCAGCAGTCTTGAACTATATGGCTACACCTTC.

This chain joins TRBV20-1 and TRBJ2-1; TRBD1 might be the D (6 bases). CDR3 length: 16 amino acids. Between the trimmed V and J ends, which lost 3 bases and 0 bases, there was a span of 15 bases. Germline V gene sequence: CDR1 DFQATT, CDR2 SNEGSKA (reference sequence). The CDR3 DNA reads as TGCAGTGCTAGTGCCCACACAGGGAGCTCCTACAATGAGCAGTTCTTC. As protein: CSASAHTGSSYNEQFF.

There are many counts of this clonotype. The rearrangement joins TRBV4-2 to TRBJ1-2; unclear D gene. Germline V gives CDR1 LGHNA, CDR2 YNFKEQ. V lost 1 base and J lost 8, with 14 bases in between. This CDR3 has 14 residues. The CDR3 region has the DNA TGTGCCAGCAGCCAAGGATCGCGGGATACAGGCTACACCTTC. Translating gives CASSQGSRDTGYTF.

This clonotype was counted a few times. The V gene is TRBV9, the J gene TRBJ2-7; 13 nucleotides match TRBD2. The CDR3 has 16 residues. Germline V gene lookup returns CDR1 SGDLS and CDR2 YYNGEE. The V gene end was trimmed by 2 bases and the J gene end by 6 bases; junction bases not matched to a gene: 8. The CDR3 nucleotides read TGTGCCAGCAGCGTGGGGACTAGCGGGAAGTGGGCCGAGCAGTACTTC. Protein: CASSVGTSGKWAEQYF.

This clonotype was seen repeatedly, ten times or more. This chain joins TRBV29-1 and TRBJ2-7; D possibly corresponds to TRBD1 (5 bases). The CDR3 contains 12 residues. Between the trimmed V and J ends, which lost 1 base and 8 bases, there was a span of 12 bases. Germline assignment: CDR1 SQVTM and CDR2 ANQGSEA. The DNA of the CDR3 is TGCAGCGTTGAAGGGGGCCCTAGTCAGCAGTACTTC. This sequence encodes CSVEGGPSQQYF.

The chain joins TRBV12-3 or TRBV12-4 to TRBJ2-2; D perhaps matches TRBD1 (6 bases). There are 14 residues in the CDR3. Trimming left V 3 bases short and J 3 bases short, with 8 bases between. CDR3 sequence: CASSFYRDTGELFF. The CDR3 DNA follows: TGTGCCAGCAGTTTTTACAGGGACACCGGGGAGCTGTTTTTT.

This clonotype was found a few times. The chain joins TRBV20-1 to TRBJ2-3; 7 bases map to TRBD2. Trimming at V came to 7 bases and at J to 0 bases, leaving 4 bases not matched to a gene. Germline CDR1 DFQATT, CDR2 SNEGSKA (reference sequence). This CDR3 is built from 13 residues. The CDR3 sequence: CSGEGLSTDTQYF. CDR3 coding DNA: TGCAGTGGGGAGGGATTAAGCACAGATACGCAGTATTTT.